Below are 11 T cell receptor beta chains sequenced from a single sample in a study of radiotherapy plus CTLA-4 blockade in lung cancer (dated by TCRdb to 2016 to 2019). The library relied on the immunoSEQ multiplex PCR assay. TCRdb's version of the immuneACCESS table is confined to in-frame rearrangements and falls short of the full clone set. An unresolved V gene accounts for under half of the shortfall where checked; the remainder is of unknown origin. Counted in this sample were 45,000 or so clones; approximately 73% of them appeared once. The top ten clones comprise about 3.8% of the sample. The specimen comprised peripheral blood, sampled from a patient treated with radiotherapy plus ipilimumab. These receptors were obtained from a human donor with non-small cell lung cancer who had a complete response to radiotherapy plus ipilimumab.

In its sample, this clone was seen a few times. The chain carries TRBV6-6 and TRBJ2-1; D uncertain. V gave up 6 bases and J gave up 8 bases, with 8 bases separating them. This CDR3 spans 11 amino acids. Germline-derived CDR1 and CDR2 are MNHNY and SVGAGI (reference sequence). Here the CDR3 DNA reads TGTGCCAGCAGCAACCAGTATGAGCAGTTCTTC. It encodes CASSNQYEQFF.

This chain connects TRBV5-6 to TRBJ2-7, with 7 bases fitting TRBD1. Losses at the gene ends were 0 bases for V and 7 bases for J; bases not matched to a gene: 7. The germline V gene has CDR1 SGHDT and CDR2 YYEEEE. The CDR3 is 14 residues long. For the CDR3, the DNA is TGTGCCAGCAGCTTGGTTGGGACAGCGAGAGAGCAGTACTTC. This encodes CASSLVGTAREQYF.

This rearrangement joins TRBV18 to TRBJ2-1; D ambiguous. Germline CDR1 and CDR2: KGHSH and LQKENI. Trimming pared 3 bases from V and 8 bases from J, leaving 23 bases between. This CDR3 has 17 residues. The CDR3 sequence is CASSPPGSRESAHEQFF. The CDR3 bases are TGTGCCAGCTCACCCCCCGGGTCACGAGAGTCTGCCCATGAGCAGTTCTTC.

As regards this clone: The junction departs from the called germline gene at one end, perhaps through a read error. This chain links TRBV29-1 with TRBJ2-1, with TRBD2 matching 8 bases. The CDR3 sequence is 11 residues long. Looked up from germline, CDR1 is SQVTM and CDR2 is ANQGSEA. The CDR3 sequence: CSVEGTRGELF. The CDR3 DNA follows: TGCAGCGTTGAGGGGACTAGAGGAGAACTCTTC.

This chain links TRBV25-1 with TRBJ2-4; 15 positions match TRBD2. V trimming: 5 bases; J trimming: 7 bases; junction bases outside the gene matches: 3. Per germline, CDR1 MGHDK and CDR2 SYGVNS. This CDR3 contains 15 residues. The CDR3 DNA sequence: TGTGCCAGCAGTCCCGGGACTAGCGGGAGGAACATTCAGTACTTC. It is translated as CASSPGTSGRNIQYF.

The sample holds a few counts of this clone. The chain recombines TRBV7-9 with TRBJ2-2; 8 positions match TRBD1. With V trimmed by 5 bases and J by 5 bases, 7 bases remained unmatched. Germline assignment: CDR1 SEHNR and CDR2 FQNEAQ (reference sequence). This CDR3 has 15 amino acids. CDR3 region: CASSIGQGSTGELFF. The CDR3 DNA reads as TGTGCCAGCAGCATCGGACAGGGATCGACCGGGGAGCTGTTTTTT.

V is TRBV7-2 and J is TRBJ2-7, with 9 bases matching TRBD1. CDR1 and CDR2 (germline): SGHTA, FQGNSA. Trimming removed 1 base from V and 7 bases from J; junction bases left unmatched: 14. The CDR3 runs 17 residues. This CDR3 reads CASSLGSGTGTPAEQYF. The CDR3 coding sequence is TGTGCCAGCAGCTTAGGAAGCGGGACAGGGACCCCTGCAGAGCAGTACTTC.

This chain uses TRBV27 with TRBJ2-7; D uncertain. V gave up 0 bases and J gave up 1 base, with 7 bases separating them. Germline CDR1 is MNHEY and CDR2 is SMNVEV (reference sequence). CDR3 size: 14 residues. In DNA, the CDR3 is TGTGCCAGCAGTTTATCCCTAGTTTCCTACGAGCAGTACTTC. Its translation is CASSLSLVSYEQYF.

This clone was detected a few times. The V call is TRBV7-9, the J call TRBJ2-1; D gene uncertain. The CDR3 is made up of 11 amino acids. The V end lost 3 bases, the J end lost 6 bases, and 3 bases lay between the germline ends. Per germline, CDR1 SEHNR and CDR2 FQNEAQ (reference sequence). The CDR3, as DNA: TGTGCCAGCAGCTTGCGCAATGAGCAGTTCTTC. This encodes CASSLRNEQFF. Full variable domain (outside the CDR3, taken from reference TRBV7-9 and TRBJ2-1): DTGVSQNPRHKITKRGQNVTFRCDPISEHNRLYWYRQTLGQGPEFLTYFQNEAQLEKSRLLSDRFSAERPKGSFSTLEIQRTEQGDSAMYLCASSLRNEQFFGPGTRLTVL.

This clone was detected a few times. This chain connects TRBV14 to TRBJ2-1, with TRBD1 matching over 12 bases. Trimming at V came to 6 bases and at J to 7 bases, leaving 10 bases not matched to a gene. The CDR3 sequence is 16 residues long. CDR1 and CDR2 (germline): SGHDN, FVKESK. The CDR3 sequence: CASSGWDRGPNNEQFF. The CDR3 DNA is TGTGCCAGCAGTGGATGGGACAGGGGGCCTAATAATGAGCAGTTCTTC.

This clone appeared a few times. J is TRBJ1-2 and V is TRBV7-3; 9 nucleotides agree with TRBD1. V trimming: 4 bases; J trimming: 7 bases; junction bases outside the gene matches: 7. The germline gives CDR1 SGHTA, CDR2 FQGTGA. This CDR3 comprises 14 residues. CDR3 amino acids: CASSSGQGNGGYTF. The CDR3 DNA sequence: TGTGCCAGCAGCTCAGGACAGGGGAATGGTGGCTACACCTTC. The full variable domain, its missing parts supplied by reference TRBV7-3 and TRBJ1-2, is GAGVSQTPSNKVTEKGKYVELRCDPISGHTALYWYRQSLGQGPEFLIYFQGTGAADDSGLPNDRFFAVRPEGSVSTLKIQRTERGDSAVYLCASSSGQGNGGYTFGSGTRLTVV.